Ten or more counts support the clone carrying this T cell receptor beta chain. Germline V lookup: CDR1 DFQATT, CDR2 SNEGSKA (reference sequence). The V gene lost 2 bases and the J gene lost 5 bases, with 9 bases spanning the gap. This CDR3 comprises 12 residues. The TCR beta CDR3 regions underwent amplification using RNA transcripts as the source. HTBI primers drove first-round RT-PCR of the TCR CDR3. One entry per CDR3 protein, called by TCRdb with MiXCR from the multiplex PCR reads. The table includes 450,000 to 700,000 distinct CDR3 sequences, 40% to 55% detected once. This sample stems from a study of T cells in Graves' hyperthyroidism and ophthalmopathy.

This clonotype was sampled from a woman between 18 and 29 years old with Graves' hyperthyroidism. Sequencing was performed on peripheral blood or thyroid tissue (not recorded which). This chain links TRBV20-1 with TRBJ2-5; D unclear. CDR3 loop: CSARNDRETQYF. CDR3 coding DNA: TGCAGTGCTAGAAATGACCGGGAGACCCAGTACTTC.